This T cell receptor beta chain was captured by sequencing in a study of sequential checkpoint blockade in melanoma. At the level of the study: Randomization was 1:1 between first-line nivolumab→ipilimumab and ipilimumab→nivolumab.

Sequenced by immunoSEQ multiplex PCR; TCRdb stores in-frame clones only, minus some. The sample lists some 7,000 clones; around 24% were seen once. Treatment here: randomized to nivolumab then ipilimumab (arm A) or the reverse (arm B). This CDR3 region has 14 residues. Trimming stripped 0 bases from V and 4 bases from J, with 12 bases between. The germline V gene encodes CDR1 GTSNPN and CDR2 SVGIG (reference sequence). The specimen comprised tumor tissue (inferred from file names), sampled from a patient given nivolumab and ipilimumab in sequence. V and J are TRBV30 and TRBJ1-1, with D perhaps TRBD1 (6 bases). This TCR came from a human donor with melanoma. CDR3 region: CAWSVVGGGTEAFF. The CDR3 DNA reads as TGTGCCTGGAGTGTAGTAGGGGGAGGCACTGAAGCTTTCTTT.